Below, 31 T cell receptor beta chains from the same sample are listed, as sequenced in a study of naive and memory T cell subsets. Amplification of ligated cDNA took four PCR rounds with SP2 and nested alpha and beta constant primers. TCRdb itself ran the 5' RACE reads through MiXCR, one entry per CDR3 protein. The sample includes 25,000 to 35,000 distinct CDR3 sequences, roughly a sixth of them seen just once. An oligonucleotide containing a UMI was ligated to the 3' end of TCR cDNA. These receptors all come from a female donor in good health.

This clonotype was detected a few times. The chain recombines TRBV5-5 with TRBJ1-5; D is uncertain. Germline values: CDR1 SGHKS, CDR2 YYEKEE (reference sequence). V lost 1 base to trimming and J lost 6 bases, with 11 bases between them. This CDR3 contains 14 residues. DNA for the CDR3: TGTGCCAGCAGCTTGTTTTACGAGACTCAGCCCCAGCATTTT. Translated, it gives CASSLFYETQPQHF.

This chain joins TRBV4-1 and TRBJ2-7; D gene ambiguous. The CDR3 covers 14 residues. Germline loops: CDR1 MGHRA, CDR2 YSYEKL. The V end was cut by 2 bases, the J end by 4 bases, with 12 bases between. CDR3 nucleotides: TGCGCCAGCAGCCAAAGTCCGGAAATATACGAGCAGTACTTC. This codes for CASSQSPEIYEQYF.

This clonotype showed up many times. V gene TRBV29-1 combines with J gene TRBJ2-3; 9 bases fit TRBD1. V shed 3 bases, J shed 5 bases, and the junction held 15 bases outside the gene matches. CDR1 is SQVTM, CDR2 ANQGSEA, per germline. The CDR3 has 17 amino acids. The CDR3 is CSVDPPGQGNVGDTQYF. The CDR3 DNA reads TGCAGCGTTGATCCCCCCGGACAGGGGAACGTGGGAGATACGCAGTATTTT.

The table lists this clonotype with many counts. This sequence joins TRBV6-2 or TRBV6-3 and TRBJ2-3; D is unresolved. Trimming shortened V by 5 bases and J by 2 bases, and 11 bases separated the two germline ends. CDR3 length equals 14 residues. Germline CDR1 and CDR2: MNHEY and SVGEGT. The CDR3 region is CASSMALATDTQYF. CDR3 DNA: TGTGCCAGCAGTATGGCACTTGCCACAGATACGCAGTATTTT.

This clonotype occurred a few times. The chain is built from TRBV5-1 and TRBJ1-3; the D is unclear. Germline V gene data show CDR1 as SGHRS and CDR2 as YFSETQ. The CDR3 contains 16 residues. V was cut by 0 bases and J by 0 bases, with 10 bases left in between. Here the CDR3 DNA reads TGCGCCAGCAGCTTGGAGGGTGCGAACTCTGGAAACACCATATATTTT. Amino acid sequence: CASSLEGANSGNTIYF.

The chain has TRBV10-2 and TRBJ2-5; D is unresolved. Trimming shortened V by 0 bases and J by 5 bases, and 16 bases separated the two germline ends. The CDR3 spans 16 residues. Germline loops: CDR1 WSHSY, CDR2 SAAADI. CDR3 loop: CASSESAATGLETQYF. The CDR3 coding sequence is TGCGCCAGCAGTGAGTCGGCGGCAACTGGGTTGGAGACCCAGTACTTC.

V usage is TRBV6-5 and J usage is TRBJ1-5; D is uncertain. Trimming cost V 1 base and J 3 bases, with 7 bases left between them. Germline CDR1 reads MNHEY; CDR2 reads SVGAGI. CDR3 size: 14 residues. CDR3: CASSYLADNQPQHF. The DNA for the CDR3 is TGTGCCAGCAGTTACTTGGCAGACAATCAGCCCCAGCATTTT.

This rearrangement joins TRBV5-1 to TRBJ1-1; 7 nucleotides align to TRBD1. The germline gives CDR1 SGHRS, CDR2 YFSETQ. Trimming at V came to 3 bases and at J to 0 bases, leaving 11 bases not matched to a gene. CDR3 length equals 17 residues. The CDR3 DNA reads TGCGCCAGCAGCTATGGGACAGCACGCCCCATGAACACTGAAGCTTTCTTT. Encoded protein: CASSYGTARPMNTEAFF. Full variable domain (outside the CDR3, taken from reference TRBV5-1 and TRBJ1-1): KAGVTQTPRYLIKTRGQQVTLSCSPISGHRSVSWYQQTPGQGLQFLFEYFSETQRNKGNFPGRFSGRQFSNSRSEMNVSTLELGDSALYLCASSYGTARPMNTEAFFGQGTRLTVV.

This clonotype appeared a few times. This rearrangement joins TRBV5-1 to TRBJ1-1; D call uncertain. CDR1 and CDR2 (germline): SGHRS, YFSETQ. The CDR3 sequence is 14 residues long. V gave up 2 bases and J gave up 2 bases, with 10 bases separating them. CDR3 protein: CASSFTDLNTEAFF. The CDR3 bases are TGCGCCAGCAGCTTTACCGATCTTAACACTGAAGCTTTCTTT.

In this sample, this clonotype turned up many times. V usage is TRBV1 and J usage is TRBJ2-2; the table's D gene call, TRBD1, was not cross checked with the DNA. TRBV1 is an annotated pseudogene. This CDR3 is built from 20 residues. CDR3 in DNA: TGCACCAGCAGCCAAGATAGTAGGGACAGGGGACCGGGAAACACCGGGGAGCTGTTTTTT. It translates to CTSSQDSRDRGPGNTGELFF.

In this sample, this clonotype turned up many times. V is TRBV20-1 and J is TRBJ2-1; D gene ambiguous. The CDR3 sequence is 12 residues long. Trimming took 0 bases from V and 5 from J, leaving 5 bases between them. CDR1 is DFQATT, CDR2 SNEGSKA, per germline (reference sequence). This CDR3 is CSARESDNEQFF. The CDR3 nucleotides read TGCAGTGCTAGAGAGTCGGACAATGAGCAGTTCTTC.

This clonotype was seen many times. The chain couples TRBV2 to TRBJ2-3; TRBD1 aligns across 7 bases. The germline V gene encodes CDR1 SNHLY and CDR2 FYNNEI. This CDR3 has 19 residues. Trimming cost V 1 base and J 0 bases; bases outside gene matches: 13. The CDR3 reads CASSEGGSGTEISTDTQYF. The DNA for the CDR3 is TGTGCCAGCAGTGAAGGAGGGTCCGGGACAGAGATCAGCACAGATACGCAGTATTTT.

This clonotype was seen more than once but under ten times. This chain connects TRBV10-1 to TRBJ1-2; D is undetermined. The CDR3 is 12 residues long. V was trimmed by 2 bases and J by 7 bases, leaving 8 bases between them. Germline V gene sequence: CDR1 WNHNN, CDR2 SYGVQD (reference sequence). CDR3 DNA sequence: TGCGCCAGCAGTGAGGGTACGGCTGGCTACACCTTC. Its protein is CASSEGTAGYTF.

This clonotype was seen a handful of times. The V gene is TRBV6-1, the J gene TRBJ2-1; D remains ambiguous. Germline V gives CDR1 MNHNS, CDR2 SASEGT. This CDR3 has 11 residues. Trimming took 10 bases from V and 9 from J, leaving 13 bases between them. CDR3 sequence (DNA): TGTGCCACGCCGTTTAGATCTGAGCAGTTCTTC. Amino acids: CATPFRSEQFF.

The chain employs TRBV24-1 and TRBJ2-1; D not certain. The CDR3 covers 13 residues. CDR1 and CDR2 (germline): KGHDR, SFDVKD. Trimming cost V 3 bases and J 12 bases, with 14 bases left between them. CDR3 protein: CATSDSFLSPQFF. The CDR3 nucleotides read TGTGCCACCAGTGATAGCTTTCTGTCGCCGCAGTTCTTC.

This clonotype turned up a few times. The V gene is TRBV5-1, the J gene TRBJ1-5; 10 positions agree with TRBD1. The CDR3 is 15 amino acids. The V segment lost 2 bases and the J segment 4 bases; nucleotides outside the gene matches: 3. CDR1 is SGHRS, CDR2 YFSETQ, per germline. The CDR3 DNA reads as TGCGCCAGCAGCTTCGGGACAGGGGCTAATCAGCCCCAGCATTTT. Amino acid sequence: CASSFGTGANQPQHF.

The J gene is TRBJ2-6, the V gene TRBV12-3 or TRBV12-4, with 10 bases matching TRBD1. The CDR3 is 18 residues long. V shed 2 bases, J shed 0 bases, and the junction held 4 bases outside the gene matches. The CDR3 spells CASSLPGQGRSGANVLTF. The CDR3 DNA follows: TGTGCCAGCAGTTTACCGGGACAGGGGCGCTCTGGGGCCAACGTCCTGACTTTC.

V usage is TRBV7-2 and J usage is TRBJ2-3, with 7 bases fitting TRBD2. There are 17 residues in the CDR3. V lost 5 bases to trimming and J lost 1 base; unmatched junction nucleotides: 12. From germline, CDR1 is SGHTA and CDR2 FQGNSA. For the CDR3, the DNA is TGTGCCAGCAGCACCTCTGGGGGGGGTCAGGGCACAGATACGCAGTATTTT. Translating gives CASSTSGGGQGTDTQYF.

In this sample, this clonotype turned up many times. The CDR3 loop reads CSVAGLLTAKTQYF. In nucleotides, the CDR3 is TGCAGCGTCGCGGGACTTTTGACCGCCAAGACCCAGTACTTC. The rearrangement uses TRBV29-1 and TRBJ2-5, with D possibly TRBD2 on 6 matching bases. CDR1 and CDR2 (germline): SQVTM, ANQGSEA. Trimming stripped 6 bases from V and 6 bases from J, with 20 bases between. CDR3 size: 14 residues.

At least ten counts were recorded for this clonotype. The chain couples TRBV20-1 to TRBJ1-1; no definite D call. CDR1 DFQATT and CDR2 SNEGSKA come from the germline V gene (reference sequence). The V end lost 3 bases, the J end lost 12 bases, and 17 bases lay between the germline ends. The CDR3 is 12 amino acids. CDR3 sequence reads: CSARKLIEYTFF. For the CDR3, the DNA is TGCAGTGCTAGGAAGCTAATAGAGTATACTTTCTTT.

This clonotype was counted a few times. The junction departs from germline at one end; a sequencing error may be responsible. The genes are TRBV20-1 and TRBJ1-2; TRBD1 is a possible D gene (5 bases). The CDR3 has 13 residues. Germline CDR1 DFQATT, CDR2 SNEGSKA (reference sequence). CDR3 residues: CSASRTVGLGDTF. CDR3 bases: TGCAGTGCTTCACGAACCGTGGGGCTTGGCGACACCTTC.

The chain has TRBV29-1 and TRBJ2-1, with TRBD2 identical over 9 bases. The V gene end was trimmed by 6 bases and the J gene end by 0 bases; junction bases not matched to a gene: 12. The CDR3 spans 17 residues. The germline V gene has CDR1 SQVTM and CDR2 ANQGSEA. The CDR3 DNA is TGCAGCGTCCAGAGAATAGCGGGGGCTAACTCCTACAATGAGCAGTTCTTC. The encoded protein is CSVQRIAGANSYNEQFF.

This clonotype was counted many times. The chain carries TRBV20-1 and TRBJ2-7; D remains unclear. Germline CDR1 is DFQATT and CDR2 is SNEGSKA (reference sequence). The CDR3 runs 13 residues. V lost 1 base to trimming and J lost 0 bases, with 7 bases between them. The CDR3 region is CSARGLSSYEQYF. CDR3 nucleotide sequence: TGCAGTGCTAGAGGCTTAAGCTCCTACGAGCAGTACTTC.

The chain is built from TRBV20-1 and TRBJ1-1; no clear D gene. Germline V CDR1 and CDR2: DFQATT, SNEGSKA (reference sequence). Trimming left V 5 bases short and J 1 base short, with 14 bases between. The CDR3 covers 14 residues. CDR3 nucleotides: TGCAGTGCTCAAGAAGACTCCGGGAACACTGAAGCTTTCTTT. It encodes CSAQEDSGNTEAFF.

In this sample, this clonotype turned up many times. The CDR3 sequence: CSARTSGTQETQYF. The CDR3 DNA is TGCAGTGCTAGAACTAGCGGGACCCAAGAGACCCAGTACTTC. This chain joins TRBV20-1 and TRBJ2-5; 10 nucleotides line up with TRBD2. Losses at the gene ends were 2 bases for V and 1 base for J; bases not matched to a gene: 1. Germline CDR1 reads DFQATT; CDR2 reads SNEGSKA (reference sequence). The CDR3 covers 14 residues.

This clonotype is medium-sized (0.01 to 0.1%). This rearrangement joins TRBV7-6 to TRBJ2-5, with D perhaps TRBD2 (5 bases). The V end was cut by 8 bases, the J end by 1 base, with 20 bases between. CDR3 size: 16 residues. Germline CDR1 is SGHVS and CDR2 is FNYEAQ. CDR3 region: CASVPTSFLGQETQYF. The CDR3 DNA is TGTGCCAGCGTCCCTACTAGTTTTTTAGGCCAAGAGACCCAGTACTTC.

V gene TRBV29-1 combines with J gene TRBJ1-1, with D tentatively TRBD1 (6 bases). The germline gives CDR1 SQVTM, CDR2 ANQGSEA. The CDR3 runs to 13 residues. The V end was cut by 3 bases, the J end by 3 bases, with 11 bases between. The CDR3 DNA is TGCAGCGTTGATAACGGACAGTACACTGAAGCTTTCTTT. As protein: CSVDNGQYTEAFF.

As concerns this clonotype: This may be a read error: a much more frequent sequence differs by one nucleotide. The chain employs TRBV29-1 and TRBJ2-5, with TRBD1 matching over 7 bases. Per the germline V gene, CDR1 is SQVTM and CDR2 is ANQGSEA. The CDR3 covers 13 residues. J was trimmed by 5 bases and V by 5 bases; bases with no gene match: 8. In DNA, the CDR3 is TGCAGCGTTCAGAGACAGGGTACGGAGACCCAGTACTTC. This codes for CSVQRQGTETQYF.

This clonotype was observed a few times. The V call is TRBV10-1, the J call TRBJ2-3; D is perhaps TRBD1 (6 bases). This CDR3 spans 15 amino acids. V lost 7 bases, J lost 4 bases, and 18 bases lay in between. Per the germline V gene, CDR1 is WNHNN and CDR2 is SYGVQD (reference sequence). CDR3 amino acids: CASTGTNAGADTQYF. The CDR3, as DNA: TGCGCCAGCACCGGGACAAACGCCGGCGCAGATACGCAGTATTTT.

This clonotype was counted a few times. The CDR3 region is CSVEERGGLTDTQYF. The CDR3 nucleotides read TGCAGCGTTGAAGAACGCGGGGGCCTCACAGATACGCAGTATTTT. J is TRBJ2-3 and V is TRBV29-1, with D tentatively TRBD2 (7 bases). The V gene lost 0 bases and the J gene lost 2 bases, with 12 bases spanning the gap. CDR3 length equals 15 residues. Germline assignment: CDR1 SQVTM and CDR2 ANQGSEA.

This clonotype was recorded at least ten times. The chain is built from TRBV7-2 and TRBJ1-1, with a possible D match to TRBD1 (6 bases). V was pared by 0 bases and J by 5 bases, with 22 bases between. The CDR3 is 18 residues long. CDR1 is SGHTA, CDR2 FQGNSA, per germline. The CDR3 region is CASSLARLGGAVKTEAFF. As DNA, the CDR3 is TGTGCCAGCAGCTTAGCTCGTCTCGGGGGCGCGGTAAAGACTGAAGCTTTCTTT.